This is a list of T cell receptor beta chains from one sample in a study of graft-versus-host responses after intestinal transplantation. No cognate antigen is known for these TCRs. TCRdb's copy holds only in-frame clones and misses some; the assay was immunoSEQ multiplex PCR. The repertoire holds more than 100,000 clones, with roughly 93% as singletons. The material sequenced was unstimulated CD8+ T cells sorted from spleen or lymph node cells, taken before intestinal transplant. The receptors stem from a human donor who received an intestinal transplant. Both conserved end residues are part of each CDR3. A D gene is named only where the DNA matches it firmly. Rows give clone size only sometimes, using once, few, many, or a class for an expanded clone.

clone_size: -; d_call: TRBD1; j_call: TRBJ2-3; cdr3_length: 15; v_call: TRBV19; cdr3_nt: TGTGCCAGTAGTTCACCGGGACAGGGTACAGATACGCAGTATTTT; cdr3_aa: CASSSPGQGTDTQYF
clone_size: once; d_call: -; j_call: TRBJ2-5; cdr3_length: 16; v_call: TRBV4-2; cdr3_nt: TGTGCCAGCAGCCAAGACCCTGGCCGTAAACAAGAGACCCAGTACTTC; cdr3_aa: CASSQDPGRKQETQYF
clone_size: -; d_call: -; j_call: TRBJ1-3; cdr3_length: 15; v_call: TRBV19; cdr3_nt: TGTGCCAGTAGTATGGTGGGGGGGGCTGGAAACACCATATATTTT; cdr3_aa: CASSMVGGAGNTIYF
clone_size: -; d_call: TRBD2; j_call: TRBJ2-1; cdr3_length: 18; v_call: TRBV9; cdr3_nt: TGTGCCAGCAGCGCAAGCGGGGGGGGGACTAGCCAAAACAATGAGCAGTTCTTC; cdr3_aa: CASSASGGGTSQNNEQFF
clone_size: few; d_call: -; j_call: TRBJ2-1; cdr3_length: 13; v_call: TRBV19; cdr3_nt: TGTGCCAGTAGCCTCGGGAACTACAATGAGCAGTTCTTC; cdr3_aa: CASSLGNYNEQFF
clone_size: once; d_call: -; j_call: TRBJ2-5; cdr3_length: 12; v_call: TRBV5-1; cdr3_nt: TGCGCCAGCAGCTTGACGGAAGAGACCCAGTACTTC; cdr3_aa: CASSLTEETQYF
clone_size: -; d_call: TRBD2; j_call: TRBJ2-7; cdr3_length: 14; v_call: TRBV13; cdr3_nt: TGTGCCAGCAGCTCCATAGCGGGGTCTTACGAGCAGTACTTC; cdr3_aa: CASSSIAGSYEQYF
clone_size: once; d_call: -; j_call: TRBJ2-3; cdr3_length: 17; v_call: TRBV4-1; cdr3_nt: TGCGCCAGCAGCCTACTTGTGGACAGACTTAGGGCAGATACGCAGTATTTT; cdr3_aa: CASSLLVDRLRADTQYF
clone_size: -; d_call: TRBD1; j_call: TRBJ2-7; cdr3_length: 14; v_call: TRBV11-2; cdr3_nt: TGTGCCAGCAGCTTCCCGGACAGGATCTACGAGCAGTACTTC; cdr3_aa: CASSFPDRIYEQYF
clone_size: -; d_call: -; j_call: TRBJ2-1; cdr3_length: 17; v_call: TRBV7-2; cdr3_nt: TGTGCCAGCAGCTCCCGTGTAGTCGAGACAGCCTACAATGAGCAGTTCTTC; cdr3_aa: CASSSRVVETAYNEQFF
clone_size: -; d_call: -; j_call: TRBJ1-3; cdr3_length: 15; v_call: TRBV10-3; cdr3_nt: TGTGCCATCAGTGAGTCGGGGAGATCTGGAAACACCATATATTTT; cdr3_aa: CAISESGRSGNTIYF
clone_size: -; d_call: -; j_call: TRBJ2-7; cdr3_length: 15; v_call: TRBV4-1; cdr3_nt: TGCGCCAGCAGCCAATCCTCGGCAGGGGTTTACGAGCAGTACTTC; cdr3_aa: CASSQSSAGVYEQYF
clone_size: -; d_call: -; j_call: TRBJ2-7; cdr3_length: 15; v_call: TRBV11-2; cdr3_nt: TGTGCCAGCAGCCAACACCAGGACAGTCCCTACGAGCAGTACTTC; cdr3_aa: CASSQHQDSPYEQYF
clone_size: -; d_call: TRBD2; j_call: TRBJ2-1; cdr3_length: 17; v_call: TRBV11-2; cdr3_nt: TGTGCCAGCAGCCCCAGACTAGCGGGGGGAGCCTACAATGAGCAGTTCTTC; cdr3_aa: CASSPRLAGGAYNEQFF
clone_size: -; d_call: -; j_call: TRBJ2-2; cdr3_length: 14; v_call: TRBV10-1; cdr3_nt: TGCGCCAGCAGTGAGGCACAGAACACCGGGGAGCTGTTTTTT; cdr3_aa: CASSEAQNTGELFF
clone_size: -; d_call: -; j_call: TRBJ2-7; cdr3_length: 9; v_call: TRBV30; cdr3_nt: TGTGCGGCGGGCGGCGAGCAGTACTTC; cdr3_aa: CAAGGEQYF
clone_size: -; d_call: TRBD1; j_call: TRBJ2-3; cdr3_length: 16; v_call: TRBV5-5; cdr3_nt: TGTGCCAGCAGCTCCCAGACAGGGGGCATTACAGATACGCAGTATTTT; cdr3_aa: CASSSQTGGITDTQYF
clone_size: -; d_call: -; j_call: TRBJ2-7; cdr3_length: 12; v_call: TRBV6-5; cdr3_nt: TGTGCCAGCAGTGCAGTTCCCTACGAGCAGTACTTC; cdr3_aa: CASSAVPYEQYF
clone_size: -; d_call: -; j_call: TRBJ1-1; cdr3_length: 13; v_call: TRBV5-6; cdr3_nt: TGTGCCAGCAGCTTGGGTAGGAACACTGAAGCTTTCTTT; cdr3_aa: CASSLGRNTEAFF
clone_size: -; d_call: -; j_call: TRBJ1-1; cdr3_length: 15; v_call: TRBV7-8; cdr3_nt: TGTGCCAGCAGCTTAGCGCGCCCCGGGAACACTGAAGCTTTCTTT; cdr3_aa: CASSLARPGNTEAFF
clone_size: -; d_call: -; j_call: TRBJ1-1; cdr3_length: 13; v_call: TRBV9; cdr3_nt: TGTGCCAGCAGCGTAGATAGTGGCACTGAAGCTTTCTTT; cdr3_aa: CASSVDSGTEAFF
clone_size: -; d_call: -; j_call: TRBJ1-2; cdr3_length: 15; v_call: TRBV19; cdr3_nt: TGTGCCAGTAGTATATGGGGGCCGACTTTGGATGGCTACACCTTC; cdr3_aa: CASSIWGPTLDGYTF
clone_size: few; d_call: -; j_call: TRBJ1-2; cdr3_length: 15; v_call: TRBV7-9; cdr3_nt: TGTGCCAGCAGCTCATCCTGGGCGGGGATCTATGGCTACACCTTC; cdr3_aa: CASSSSWAGIYGYTF
clone_size: -; d_call: TRBD2; j_call: TRBJ2-1; cdr3_length: 15; v_call: TRBV11-3; cdr3_nt: TGTGCCAGCAGCTCGTCTAGCGGGACAAACAATGAGCAGTTCTTC; cdr3_aa: CASSSSSGTNNEQFF
clone_size: -; d_call: TRBD2; j_call: TRBJ2-5; cdr3_length: 16; v_call: TRBV30; cdr3_nt: TGTGCCTGGAGCCTTAGCGGGGGGCTTGAGTACGGGACCCAGTACTTC; cdr3_aa: CAWSLSGGLEYGTQYF
clone_size: -; d_call: -; j_call: TRBJ1-2; cdr3_length: 13; v_call: TRBV25-1; cdr3_nt: TGTGCCAGCAGTAGCGGGACCTTGGATGGCTACACCTTC; cdr3_aa: CASSSGTLDGYTF
clone_size: -; d_call: TRBD1; j_call: TRBJ1-6; cdr3_length: 14; v_call: TRBV10-2; cdr3_nt: TGCGCCAGCAGTGGGGACAGGGATTATTCACCCCTCCACTTT; cdr3_aa: CASSGDRDYSPLHF
clone_size: -; d_call: -; j_call: TRBJ1-1; cdr3_length: 13; v_call: TRBV2; cdr3_nt: TGTGCCAGCAGGCCAGGGCCGAACACTGAAGCTTTCTTT; cdr3_aa: CASRPGPNTEAFF
clone_size: -; d_call: TRBD1; j_call: TRBJ2-7; cdr3_length: 17; v_call: TRBV4-2; cdr3_nt: TGTGCCAGCAGCCCTAAAGGGGCCGACAGGGGAGGCTACGAGCAGTACTTC; cdr3_aa: CASSPKGADRGGYEQYF
clone_size: -; d_call: -; j_call: TRBJ1-2; cdr3_length: 14; v_call: TRBV6-5; cdr3_nt: TGTGCCAGCAGTGGGACACACTATAACTATGGCTACACCTTC; cdr3_aa: CASSGTHYNYGYTF
clone_size: -; d_call: -; j_call: TRBJ2-3; cdr3_length: 11; v_call: TRBV5-1; cdr3_nt: TGCGCCAGCAGCTGGGCAGATACGCAGTATTTT; cdr3_aa: CASSWADTQYF
clone_size: -; d_call: TRBD1; j_call: TRBJ2-7; cdr3_length: 16; v_call: TRBV2; cdr3_nt: TGTGCCAGCGCCGCCCTAAGGGGACAGGGGCGCTACGAGCAGTACTTC; cdr3_aa: CASAALRGQGRYEQYF
clone_size: -; d_call: -; j_call: TRBJ1-5; cdr3_length: 14; v_call: TRBV27; cdr3_nt: TGTGCCAGCAGTTTGACACCTAGCAATCAGCCCCAGCATTTT; cdr3_aa: CASSLTPSNQPQHF
clone_size: -; d_call: TRBD1; j_call: TRBJ1-1; cdr3_length: 16; v_call: TRBV7-9; cdr3_nt: TGTGCCAGCAGCTCTGAACTGGACAGGGTGAACACTGAAGCTTTCTTT; cdr3_aa: CASSSELDRVNTEAFF
clone_size: -; d_call: -; j_call: TRBJ1-4; cdr3_length: 17; v_call: TRBV7-9; cdr3_nt: TGTGCCAGCAGCTTAGAGTACAGGCTACCTGACCGTGAAAAACTGTTTTTT; cdr3_aa: CASSLEYRLPDREKLFF
clone_size: once; d_call: -; j_call: TRBJ1-1; cdr3_length: 12; v_call: TRBV9; cdr3_nt: TGTGCCAGCAGCGTAGGAGGGACAGAAGCTTTCTTT; cdr3_aa: CASSVGGTEAFF
clone_size: -; d_call: TRBD2; j_call: TRBJ2-7; cdr3_length: 19; v_call: TRBV6-1; cdr3_nt: TGTGCCAGCAGTGGTTTCAGCGGGGAGCCAAGTACGTCCTTGTACGAGCAGTACTTC; cdr3_aa: CASSGFSGEPSTSLYEQYF
clone_size: -; d_call: -; j_call: TRBJ1-3; cdr3_length: 12; v_call: TRBV7-6; cdr3_nt: TGTGCCAGCACGTACTCTGGAAACACCATATATTTT; cdr3_aa: CASTYSGNTIYF
clone_size: -; d_call: -; j_call: TRBJ2-3; cdr3_length: 16; v_call: TRBV7-3; cdr3_nt: TGTGCCAGCAGCTTAGCAGCCTCCGCTAGCACAGATACGCAGTATTTT; cdr3_aa: CASSLAASASTDTQYF
clone_size: once; d_call: -; j_call: TRBJ1-6; cdr3_length: 12; v_call: TRBV13; cdr3_nt: TGTGCCAGCAGCTTAGAGGGTTCACCCCTCCACTTT; cdr3_aa: CASSLEGSPLHF
clone_size: -; d_call: TRBD2; j_call: TRBJ2-1; cdr3_length: 13; v_call: TRBV27; cdr3_nt: TGTGCCACTGGGACTAGCGGGTACAATGAGCAGTTCTTC; cdr3_aa: CATGTSGYNEQFF
clone_size: -; d_call: -; j_call: TRBJ1-2; cdr3_length: 15; v_call: TRBV7-3; cdr3_nt: TGTGCCAGCAGCTTAACGGGCGGAACTAACTATGGCTACACCTTC; cdr3_aa: CASSLTGGTNYGYTF
clone_size: once; d_call: -; j_call: TRBJ2-7; cdr3_length: 15; v_call: TRBV15; cdr3_nt: TGTGCCACCAGCAGAGAAGCCCCCCCGGTGAACGAGCAGTACTTC; cdr3_aa: CATSREAPPVNEQYF
clone_size: -; d_call: -; j_call: TRBJ1-1; cdr3_length: 14; v_call: TRBV29-1; cdr3_nt: TGCAGCGTTGAGGGCAGCCTCATGAACACTGAAGCTTTCTTT; cdr3_aa: CSVEGSLMNTEAFF
clone_size: -; d_call: -; j_call: TRBJ2-7; cdr3_length: 14; v_call: TRBV5-4; cdr3_nt: TGTGCCAGCAGCTTGGCCTACGGCGGCTACGAGCAGTACTTC; cdr3_aa: CASSLAYGGYEQYF
clone_size: -; d_call: -; j_call: TRBJ2-7; cdr3_length: 12; v_call: TRBV6-5; cdr3_nt: TGTGCCAGCAGCGCTACAGGGTTCGAGCAGTACTTC; cdr3_aa: CASSATGFEQYF
clone_size: -; d_call: TRBD1; j_call: TRBJ2-5; cdr3_length: 14; v_call: TRBV18; cdr3_nt: TGTGCCAGCTCACCGAGAGACAGGGAAGAGACCCAGTACTTC; cdr3_aa: CASSPRDREETQYF
clone_size: once; d_call: -; j_call: TRBJ2-7; cdr3_length: 11; v_call: TRBV2; cdr3_nt: TGTGCCAGCAGTTACGGGCGTGAGCAGTACTTC; cdr3_aa: CASSYGREQYF
clone_size: -; d_call: -; j_call: TRBJ2-5; cdr3_length: 17; v_call: TRBV19; cdr3_nt: TGTGCCAGTAGCGTATGGGCTGGCGGGTCAGCCGAAGAGACCCAGTACTTC; cdr3_aa: CASSVWAGGSAEETQYF
clone_size: -; d_call: -; j_call: TRBJ1-2; cdr3_length: 18; v_call: TRBV5-8; cdr3_nt: TGTGCCAGCAGCTTGGGCTTATTCGAGGGCTCGTCGGCCTATGGCTACACCTTC; cdr3_aa: CASSLGLFEGSSAYGYTF
clone_size: -; d_call: -; j_call: TRBJ2-1; cdr3_length: 14; v_call: TRBV7-9; cdr3_nt: TGTGCCAGCAGCTTCACTATTCAGGGGGGTGAGCAGTTCTTC; cdr3_aa: CASSFTIQGGEQFF
clone_size: -; d_call: TRBD1; j_call: TRBJ1-3; cdr3_length: 15; v_call: TRBV5-4; cdr3_nt: TGTGCCAGCAGCATCAGGGGGAGTTCTGGAAACACCATATATTTT; cdr3_aa: CASSIRGSSGNTIYF
clone_size: -; d_call: -; j_call: TRBJ2-7; cdr3_length: 16; v_call: TRBV4-2; cdr3_nt: TGTGCCAGCAGCGACTCGGGGAAGGACTACTCCTACGAGCAGTACTTC; cdr3_aa: CASSDSGKDYSYEQYF
clone_size: -; d_call: -; j_call: TRBJ2-7; cdr3_length: 15; v_call: TRBV7-9; cdr3_nt: TGTGCCAGCAGCTTAGCAGGACTGGGAACCTACGAGCAGTACTTC; cdr3_aa: CASSLAGLGTYEQYF